What follows are 17 T cell receptor beta chains derived from one specimen sequenced in a study of human T cells and chemical hapten exposure (dated by TCRdb to the early 2020s). Total RNA was extracted from unfractionated whole blood collected in Tempus Blood RNA tubes. Libraries were built with 5' RACE. Sequencing instrument: Illumina MiSeq. TCRdb's own reprocessing of the public reads used fastp at Q25 and MiXCR and kept productive beta chains. Each record represents a unique CDR3 protein, reported with the most common genes and DNA among its rows. The sample table lists approximately 140,000 distinct CDR3 sequences, 3.5% to 5% of them with a count of one. The ten largest account for over 1.1% of the sample. The receptors come from a female donor in good health.

This clonotype came up many times. The J gene is TRBJ2-3, the V gene TRBV20-1; 7 nucleotides align to TRBD2. CDR3 length: 15 residues. Per germline, CDR1 DFQATT and CDR2 SNEGSKA (reference sequence). V gave up 2 bases and J gave up 2 bases; unmatched junction bases: 7. The CDR3 loop reads CSARQERGATDTQYF. The CDR3 coding sequence is TGCAGTGCTAGACAAGAGCGGGGAGCCACAGATACGCAGTATTTT.

This clonotype was picked up many times. CDR3 residues: CASSLSIPSRQGPNSPLHF. CDR3 nucleotides: TGTGCCAGCAGCTTATCCATCCCCTCCCGACAGGGCCCAAATTCACCCCTCCACTTT. The chain uses TRBV7-6 and TRBJ1-6; TRBD1 agrees at 7 bases. Germline values: CDR1 SGHVS, CDR2 FNYEAQ. V lost 2 bases and J lost 7; bases outside the gene matches: 17. The CDR3 covers 19 residues.

A few counts support this clonotype. It may be a read error: a sequence one base away is much more abundant. The genes are TRBV20-1 and TRBJ1-5; 7 bases are a match to TRBD1. The CDR3 contains 15 residues. The V gene end was trimmed by 0 bases and the J gene end by 2 bases; junction bases not matched to a gene: 4. CDR1 is DFQATT, CDR2 SNEGSKA, per germline (reference sequence). The CDR3 coding sequence is TGCAGTGCTAGAGAGGCAGGGGGGGGCAATCAGCCCCAGCATTTT. This gives the protein CSAREAGGGNQPQHF.

This clonotype was observed many times. V gene TRBV5-6 combines with J gene TRBJ1-5; D uncertain. The CDR3 contains 16 residues. Looked up from germline, CDR1 is SGHDT and CDR2 is YYEEEE. Trimming took off 1 base at V and 5 bases at J, with 16 bases between the two ends. The CDR3 protein is CASSLYGLGGDQPQHF. The DNA for the CDR3 is TGTGCCAGCAGCTTGTATGGACTCGGCGGGGATCAGCCCCAGCATTTT. Combining the CDR3 with reference TRBV5-6 and TRBJ1-5 gives the whole variable domain DAGVTQSPTHLIKTRGQQVTLRCSPKSGHDTVSWYQQALGQGPQFIFQYYEEEERQRGNFPDRFSGHQFPNYSSELNVNALLLGDSALYLCASSLYGLGGDQPQHFGDGTRLSIL.

This clonotype was counted many times. V gene TRBV24-1 combines with J gene TRBJ2-7, with 9 bases matching TRBD1. Germline V gives CDR1 KGHDR, CDR2 SFDVKD. The CDR3 spans 16 residues. V shed 3 bases and J 6 bases; nucleotides not matched to a gene: 11. CDR3: CATSDTRPGQGFEQYF. CDR3 nucleotide sequence: TGTGCCACCAGTGATACCCGACCGGGACAGGGATTCGAGCAGTACTTC.

This clonotype was detected a few times. This chain uses TRBV6-1 with TRBJ2-3; D gene uncertain. The germline gives CDR1 MNHNS, CDR2 SASEGT. Trimming took 4 bases from V and 6 from J, leaving 11 bases between them. The CDR3 is made up of 13 amino acids. Written as DNA, the CDR3 is TGTGCCAGCAGTGCTCCTATTGGGGATACGCAGTATTTT. This codes for CASSAPIGDTQYF.

This clonotype was counted ten times or more. The J gene is TRBJ2-6, the V gene TRBV20-1; TRBD2 agrees at 7 bases. The CDR3 spans 19 residues. Germline lookup yields CDR1 DFQATT and CDR2 SNEGSKA (reference sequence). The trim removed 0 bases at V and 0 bases at J, leaving 11 bases unmatched. This chain's CDR3 is CSARDRRGGGGSGANVLTF. CDR3 bases: TGCAGTGCTAGAGATCGGCGAGGCGGGGGAGGCTCTGGGGCCAACGTCCTGACTTTC.

This clonotype was seen ten or more times. The chain recombines TRBV10-3 with TRBJ2-7, with 9 nucleotides matching TRBD1. Trimming at V came to 8 bases and at J to 8 bases, leaving 13 bases not matched to a gene. Germline lookup yields CDR1 ENHRY and CDR2 SYGVKD. This CDR3 has 14 residues. The CDR3 region is CAISPFTGGEKQYF. The DNA of the CDR3 is TGTGCCATCTCCCCCTTTACAGGGGGCGAAAAGCAGTACTTC.

This clonotype was detected ten times or more. The CDR3 DNA reads TGTGCCAGCTCACCTGATCAGGGAGCAACTAATGAAAAACTGTTTTTT. It translates to CASSPDQGATNEKLFF. This chain joins TRBV18 and TRBJ1-4, with TRBD1 as a possible D gene (5 bases). Deletions cut 3 bases from V and 0 bases from J, with 11 bases between. Germline loops: CDR1 KGHSH, CDR2 LQKENI. This CDR3 region has 16 residues.

This clonotype was detected a few times. The chain has TRBV14 and TRBJ2-3, with D maybe TRBD1 (6 bases). The CDR3 loop spans 16 amino acids. Trimming removed 1 base from V and 6 bases from J, with 17 bases in between. Germline V gives CDR1 SGHDN, CDR2 FVKESK. The CDR3 nucleotides read TGTGCCAGCAGCCAAGGGATTTCACAGGGTCGGGATACGCAGTATTTT. Translating gives CASSQGISQGRDTQYF.

At least ten counts were recorded for this clonotype. The chain employs TRBV27 and TRBJ1-1; TRBD1 matches 8 bases. J was trimmed by 3 bases and V by 3 bases; bases with no gene match: 9. The CDR3 length is 16 residues. Germline V gives CDR1 MNHEY, CDR2 SMNVEV (reference sequence). CDR3 nucleotides: TGTGCCAGCAGTTTTCTACGCAGGGGGCAGTACACTGAAGCTTTCTTT. This encodes CASSFLRRGQYTEAFF.

This clonotype has a count of ten or more. V is TRBV20-1 and J is TRBJ2-7, with D maybe TRBD1 (7 bases). Germline V gene data show CDR1 as DFQATT and CDR2 as SNEGSKA (reference sequence). Trimming shortened V by 7 bases and J by 0 bases, and 13 bases separated the two germline ends. The CDR3 loop spans 13 amino acids. The CDR3 region is CSVEGASSYEQYF. DNA of the CDR3: TGCAGTGTGGAGGGGGCGAGCTCCTACGAGCAGTACTTC.

This clonotype was seen many times. The chain employs TRBV13 and TRBJ2-7; the match to TRBD2 covers 9 bases. J gave up 4 bases and V 4 bases, and 8 bases lay outside the gene matches. In germline, CDR1 is PRHDT, CDR2 FYEKMQ (reference sequence). The CDR3 is 15 amino acids. The CDR3 loop is CASSSFWRGGYEQYF. The CDR3, as DNA: TGTGCCAGCAGCTCCTTCTGGCGGGGGGGGTACGAGCAGTACTTC.

In this sample, this clonotype turned up a few times. The chain couples TRBV7-6 to TRBJ2-2; 9 bases fit TRBD1. Germline V gene lookup returns CDR1 SGHVS and CDR2 FNYEAQ. After removal of 5 bases from V and 2 bases from J, the junction contained 9 bases not matched to a gene. The CDR3 length is 17 residues. CDR3 DNA: TGTGCCAGCAGCGTACTACAGGGGGCGCGAAACACCGGGGAGCTGTTTTTT. The encoded protein is CASSVLQGARNTGELFF.

This clonotype was detected ten times or more. The chain uses TRBV4-2 and TRBJ1-1; 11 nucleotides match TRBD1. CDR1 is LGHNA and CDR2 is YNFKEQ in the germline V gene. The V gene end was trimmed by 1 base and the J gene end by 4 bases; junction bases not matched to a gene: 11. The CDR3 spans 18 residues. The CDR3 protein is CASSQADRGLGFFTEAFF. The CDR3 bases are TGTGCCAGCAGCCAAGCGGACAGGGGGCTGGGTTTTTTCACTGAAGCTTTCTTT.

This clonotype was counted many times. V and J are TRBV12-3 or TRBV12-4 and TRBJ2-1; 7 bases are a match to TRBD2. The CDR3 contains 22 residues. V trimming: 2 bases; J trimming: 3 bases; junction bases outside the gene matches: 25. CDR3 residues: CASSLRMRGLLPRFSGYNEQFF. CDR3 DNA sequence: TGTGCCAGCAGTTTAAGGATGCGGGGACTACTACCTCGATTCTCCGGCTACAATGAGCAGTTCTTC.

This clonotype was detected many times. The gene calls are TRBV3-1 and TRBJ2-6, with D hard to call. The length of the CDR3 is 15 residues. Per the germline V gene, CDR1 is LGHDT and CDR2 is YNNKEL (reference sequence). V shed 2 bases and J shed 0 bases, with 5 bases lying between them. The CDR3 protein is CASSQSDSGANVLTF. The CDR3, as DNA: TGTGCCAGCAGCCAAAGCGACTCTGGGGCCAACGTCCTGACTTTC.